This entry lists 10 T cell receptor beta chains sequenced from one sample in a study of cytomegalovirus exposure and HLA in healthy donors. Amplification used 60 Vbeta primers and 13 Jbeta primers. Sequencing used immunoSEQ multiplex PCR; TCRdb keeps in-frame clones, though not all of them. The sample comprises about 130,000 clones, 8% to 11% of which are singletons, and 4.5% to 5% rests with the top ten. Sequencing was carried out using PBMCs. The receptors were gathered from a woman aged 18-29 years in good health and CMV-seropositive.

DNA of the CDR3: TGTGCCAGCAGTTCAGGGATAGGAGAAACTAACAATGAGCAGTTCTTC. Translation gives CASSSGIGETNNEQFF. The J gene is TRBJ2-1, the V gene TRBV27, with D possibly matching TRBD1 (5 bases). Looked up from germline, CDR1 is MNHEY and CDR2 is SMNVEV (reference sequence). The CDR3 has 16 amino acids. V lost 4 bases, J lost 5 bases, and 18 bases lay in between.

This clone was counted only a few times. CDR3 sequence reads: CASSLRAPHSYEQYF. CDR3 nucleotide sequence: TGTGCCAGCAGTTTACGAGCGCCACACTCCTACGAGCAGTACTTC. This rearrangement joins TRBV28 to TRBJ2-7; D call uncertain. CDR3 size: 15 residues. CDR1 and CDR2 (germline): MDHEN, SYDVKM. Between the trimmed V and J ends, which lost 2 bases and 0 bases, there was a span of 11 bases.

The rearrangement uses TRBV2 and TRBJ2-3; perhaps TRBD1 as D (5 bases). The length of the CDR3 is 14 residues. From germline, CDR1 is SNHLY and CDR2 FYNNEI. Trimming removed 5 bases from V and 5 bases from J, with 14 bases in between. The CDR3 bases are TGTGCCAGCAGTAACGGGTGGGGCGGAGATACGCAGTATTTT. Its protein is CASSNGWGGDTQYF.

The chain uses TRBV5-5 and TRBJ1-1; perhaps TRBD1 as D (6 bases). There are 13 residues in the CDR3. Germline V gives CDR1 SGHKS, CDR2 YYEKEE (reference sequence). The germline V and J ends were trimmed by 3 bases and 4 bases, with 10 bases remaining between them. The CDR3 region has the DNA TGTGCCAGCAGCTCAACGGACAGCACTGAAGCTTTCTTT. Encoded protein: CASSSTDSTEAFF.

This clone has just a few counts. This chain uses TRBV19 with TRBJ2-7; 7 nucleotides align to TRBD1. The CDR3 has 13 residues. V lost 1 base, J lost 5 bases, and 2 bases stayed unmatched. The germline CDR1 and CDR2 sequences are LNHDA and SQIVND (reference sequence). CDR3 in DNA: TGTGCCAGTAGTATAGGACAGGGCAACGAGCAGTACTTC. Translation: CASSIGQGNEQYF.

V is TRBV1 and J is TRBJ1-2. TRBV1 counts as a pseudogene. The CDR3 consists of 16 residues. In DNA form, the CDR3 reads TGCACCAGCAGCCAAGTAGGGGGGGCGGATAACTATGGCTACACCTTC. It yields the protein CTSSQVGGADNYGYTF.

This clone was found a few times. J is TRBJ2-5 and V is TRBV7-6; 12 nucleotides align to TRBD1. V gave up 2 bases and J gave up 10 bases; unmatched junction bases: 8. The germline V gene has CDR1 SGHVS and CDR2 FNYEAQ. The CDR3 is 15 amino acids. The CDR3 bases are TGTGCCAGCAGCTTAACACCGGGACAGGGGGCCGACCAGTACTTC. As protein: CASSLTPGQGADQYF.

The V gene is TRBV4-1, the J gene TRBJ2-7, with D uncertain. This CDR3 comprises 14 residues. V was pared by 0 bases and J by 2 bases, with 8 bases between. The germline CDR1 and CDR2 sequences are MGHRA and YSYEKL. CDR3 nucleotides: TGCGCCAGCAGCCAAGAGTTACAAGCCTACGAGCAGTACTTC. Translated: CASSQELQAYEQYF.

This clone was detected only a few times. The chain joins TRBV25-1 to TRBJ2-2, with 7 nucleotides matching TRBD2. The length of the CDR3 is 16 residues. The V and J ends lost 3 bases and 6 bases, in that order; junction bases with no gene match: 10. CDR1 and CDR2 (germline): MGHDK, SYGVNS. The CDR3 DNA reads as TGTGCCAGCAGTGATTCGGCTAGCGGTGATCCCGGGGAGCTGTTTTTT. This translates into CASSDSASGDPGELFF.

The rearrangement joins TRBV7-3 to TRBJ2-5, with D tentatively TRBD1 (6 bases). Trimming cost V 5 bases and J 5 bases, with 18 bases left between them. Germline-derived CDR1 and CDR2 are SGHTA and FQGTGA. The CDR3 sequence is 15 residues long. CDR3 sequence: CASSLQVGAAETQYF. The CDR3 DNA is TGTGCCAGCAGCCTACAGGTGGGGGCCGCTGAGACCCAGTACTTC.